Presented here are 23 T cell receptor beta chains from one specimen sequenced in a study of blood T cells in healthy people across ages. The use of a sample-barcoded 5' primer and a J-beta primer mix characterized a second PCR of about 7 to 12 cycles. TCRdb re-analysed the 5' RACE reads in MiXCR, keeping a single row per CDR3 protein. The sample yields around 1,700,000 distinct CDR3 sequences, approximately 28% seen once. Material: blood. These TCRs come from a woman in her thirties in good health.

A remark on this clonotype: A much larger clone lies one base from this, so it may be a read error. CDR3 nucleotides: TGCAGCGTTGGAGGGGACAGGGGGGCAAATAAGCAGTTCTTC. Its translation is CSVGGDRGANKQFF. This sequence joins TRBV29-1 and TRBJ2-1, with 11 bases fitting TRBD1. The junction had 10 bases not matched to a gene; V was cut back by 4 bases and J by 11 bases. This CDR3 comprises 14 residues. Germline-derived CDR1 and CDR2 are SQVTM and ANQGSEA.

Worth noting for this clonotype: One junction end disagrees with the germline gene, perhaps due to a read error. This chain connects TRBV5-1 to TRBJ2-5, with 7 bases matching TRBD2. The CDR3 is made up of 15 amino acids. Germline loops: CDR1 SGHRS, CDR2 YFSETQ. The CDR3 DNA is TGCGCCAGCAGATTGGAAGCGGGACTAAAAGAGACCCAGTACTTC. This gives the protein CASRLEAGLKETQYF.

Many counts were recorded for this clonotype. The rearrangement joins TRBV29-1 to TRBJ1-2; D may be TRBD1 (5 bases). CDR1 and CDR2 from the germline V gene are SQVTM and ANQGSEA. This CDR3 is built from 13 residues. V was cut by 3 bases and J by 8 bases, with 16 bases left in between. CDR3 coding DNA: TGCAGCGTTGAGGTCGGGGCGAGTCGAGGCTACACCTTC. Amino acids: CSVEVGASRGYTF.

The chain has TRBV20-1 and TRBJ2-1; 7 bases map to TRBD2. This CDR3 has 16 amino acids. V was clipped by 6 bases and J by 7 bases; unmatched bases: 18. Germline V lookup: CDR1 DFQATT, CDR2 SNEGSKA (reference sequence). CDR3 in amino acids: CSAPWQAGTLGNEQFF. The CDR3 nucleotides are TGCAGTGCCCCGTGGCAAGCGGGGACTCTGGGGAATGAGCAGTTCTTC.

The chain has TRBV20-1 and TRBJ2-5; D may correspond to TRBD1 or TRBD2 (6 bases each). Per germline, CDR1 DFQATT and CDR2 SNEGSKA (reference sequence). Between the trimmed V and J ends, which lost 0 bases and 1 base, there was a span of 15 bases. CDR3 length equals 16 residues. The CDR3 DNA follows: TGCAGTGCTAGAGATGGGGAGGACAGAGGCCAAGAGACCCAGTACTTC. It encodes CSARDGEDRGQETQYF.

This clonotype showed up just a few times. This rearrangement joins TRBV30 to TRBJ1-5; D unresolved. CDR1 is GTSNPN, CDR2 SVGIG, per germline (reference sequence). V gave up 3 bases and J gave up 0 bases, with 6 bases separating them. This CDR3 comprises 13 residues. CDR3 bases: TGTGCCTGGAGCTCTAATAGCAATCAGCCCCAGCATTTT. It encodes CAWSSNSNQPQHF.

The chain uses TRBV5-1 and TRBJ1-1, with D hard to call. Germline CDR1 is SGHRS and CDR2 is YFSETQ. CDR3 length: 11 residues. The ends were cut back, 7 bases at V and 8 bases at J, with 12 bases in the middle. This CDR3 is CASRIGNEAFF. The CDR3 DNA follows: TGCGCCAGCCGCATAGGAAACGAAGCTTTCTTT. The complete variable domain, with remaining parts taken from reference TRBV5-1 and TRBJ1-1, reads KAGVTQTPRYLIKTRGQQVTLSCSPISGHRSVSWYQQTPGQGLQFLFEYFSETQRNKGNFPGRFSGRQFSNSRSEMNVSTLELGDSALYLCASRIGNEAFFGQGTRLTVV.

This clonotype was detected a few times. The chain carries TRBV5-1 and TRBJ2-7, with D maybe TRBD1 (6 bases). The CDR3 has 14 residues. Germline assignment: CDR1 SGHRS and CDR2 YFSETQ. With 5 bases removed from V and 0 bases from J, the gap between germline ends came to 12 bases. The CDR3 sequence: CASRDEQGSYEQYF. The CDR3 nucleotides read TGCGCCAGCAGAGATGAACAGGGCTCCTACGAGCAGTACTTC.

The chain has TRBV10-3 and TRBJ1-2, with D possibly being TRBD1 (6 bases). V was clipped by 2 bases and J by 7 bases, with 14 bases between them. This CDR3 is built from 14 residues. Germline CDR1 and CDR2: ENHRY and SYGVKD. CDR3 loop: CAISEQQGGSGYTF. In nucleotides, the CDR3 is TGTGCCATCAGTGAGCAACAGGGTGGGTCTGGCTACACCTTC.

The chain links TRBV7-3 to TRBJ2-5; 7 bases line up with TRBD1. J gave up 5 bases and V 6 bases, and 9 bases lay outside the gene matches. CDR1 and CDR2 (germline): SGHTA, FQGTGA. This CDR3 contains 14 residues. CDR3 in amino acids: CASSRTGVEETQYF. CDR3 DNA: TGTGCCAGCAGTCGTACAGGGGTCGAGGAGACCCAGTACTTC.

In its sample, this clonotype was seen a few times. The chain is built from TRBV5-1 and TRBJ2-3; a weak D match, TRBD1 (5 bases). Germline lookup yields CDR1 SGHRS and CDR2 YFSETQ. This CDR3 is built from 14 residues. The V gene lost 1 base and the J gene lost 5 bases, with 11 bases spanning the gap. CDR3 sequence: CASSLTRERDTQYF. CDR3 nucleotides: TGCGCCAGCAGCTTGACCAGGGAAAGAGATACGCAGTATTTT. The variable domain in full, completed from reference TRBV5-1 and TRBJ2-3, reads KAGVTQTPRYLIKTRGQQVTLSCSPISGHRSVSWYQQTPGQGLQFLFEYFSETQRNKGNFPGRFSGRQFSNSRSEMNVSTLELGDSALYLCASSLTRERDTQYFGPGTRLTVL.

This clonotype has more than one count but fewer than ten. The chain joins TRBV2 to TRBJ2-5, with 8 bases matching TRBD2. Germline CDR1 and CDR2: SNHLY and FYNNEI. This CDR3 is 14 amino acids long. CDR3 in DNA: TGTGCTTCCGAGGAGGTCGGGGGGGCAGAGACCCAGTACTTC. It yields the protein CASEEVGGAETQYF.

The CDR3 here is CASSSQGSRNTIYF. Written as DNA, the CDR3 is TGTGCCAGCAGTTCGCAGGGAAGCAGAAACACCATATATTTT. The chain carries TRBV12-3 or TRBV12-4 and TRBJ1-3; D might be TRBD1 (5 bases). The CDR3 is made up of 14 amino acids. V lost 4 bases and J 5 bases, leaving 12 bases between the germline ends.

CDR3 coding DNA: TGTGCCACCAGCAGCCCCAGGGGGGCTGGGGGGAATCAGCCCCAGCATTTT. Amino acid sequence: CATSSPRGAGGNQPQHF. V gene TRBV15 combines with J gene TRBJ1-5, with 7 bases fitting TRBD1. The V gene's germline CDR1 is LNHNV and CDR2 YYDKDF (reference sequence). CDR3 length: 17 residues. Trimming at V came to 3 bases and at J to 4 bases, leaving 12 bases not matched to a gene.

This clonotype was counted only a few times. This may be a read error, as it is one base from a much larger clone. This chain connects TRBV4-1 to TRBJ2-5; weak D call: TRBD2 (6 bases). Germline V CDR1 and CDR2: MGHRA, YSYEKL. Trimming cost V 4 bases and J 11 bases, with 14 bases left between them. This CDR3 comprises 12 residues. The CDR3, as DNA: TGCGCCAGCAGCCGAGACAGTGGAGGGCAGTACTTC. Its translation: CASSRDSGGQYF.

Written as DNA, the CDR3 is TGTGCCAGCAGCCGGCCGGTTGCCAAAGGGGGGGGCTCCTACAATGAGCAGTTCTTC. Its translation: CASSRPVAKGGGSYNEQFF. V and J are TRBV3-1 and TRBJ2-1, with D perhaps matching TRBD2 (7 bases). Germline lookup yields CDR1 LGHDT and CDR2 YNNKEL (reference sequence). The length of the CDR3 is 19 residues. With 4 bases removed from V and 0 bases from J, the gap between germline ends came to 22 bases.

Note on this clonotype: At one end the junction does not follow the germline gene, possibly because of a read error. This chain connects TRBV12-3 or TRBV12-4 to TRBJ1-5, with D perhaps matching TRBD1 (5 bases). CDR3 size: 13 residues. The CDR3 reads CASRLAGGQPQHF. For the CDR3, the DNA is TGTGCCAGCAGGTTAGCGGGGGGTCAGCCCCAGCATTTT.

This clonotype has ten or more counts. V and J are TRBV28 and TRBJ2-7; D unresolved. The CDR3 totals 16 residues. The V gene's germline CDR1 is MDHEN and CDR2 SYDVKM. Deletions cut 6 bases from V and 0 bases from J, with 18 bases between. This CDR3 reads CASSRPAGSHSYEQYF. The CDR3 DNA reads TGTGCCAGCAGCCGACCGGCTGGGTCCCACTCCTACGAGCAGTACTTC.

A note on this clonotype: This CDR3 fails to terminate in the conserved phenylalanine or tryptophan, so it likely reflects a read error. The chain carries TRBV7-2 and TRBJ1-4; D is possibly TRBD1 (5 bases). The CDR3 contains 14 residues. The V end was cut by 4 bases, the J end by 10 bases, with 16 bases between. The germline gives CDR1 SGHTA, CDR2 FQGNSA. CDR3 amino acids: CASSSRRGRGKLFL. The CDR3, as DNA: TGTGCCAGCAGCTCTCGAAGGGGACGGGGAAAACTGTTTTTA.

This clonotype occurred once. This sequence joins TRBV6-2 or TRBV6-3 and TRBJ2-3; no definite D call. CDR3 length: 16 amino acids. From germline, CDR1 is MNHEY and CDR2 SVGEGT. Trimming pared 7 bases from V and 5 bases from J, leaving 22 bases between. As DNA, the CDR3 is TGTGCCAGCAATGGAAACGAAGTCCGAATGGGAGATACGCAGTATTTT. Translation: CASNGNEVRMGDTQYF.

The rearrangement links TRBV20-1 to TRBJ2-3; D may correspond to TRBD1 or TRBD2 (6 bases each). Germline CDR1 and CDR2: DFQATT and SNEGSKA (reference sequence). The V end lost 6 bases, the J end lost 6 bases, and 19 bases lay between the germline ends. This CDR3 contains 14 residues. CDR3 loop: CSAPRGGLADTQYF. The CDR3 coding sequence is TGCAGTGCCCCCAGAGGGGGGCTAGCGGATACGCAGTATTTT.

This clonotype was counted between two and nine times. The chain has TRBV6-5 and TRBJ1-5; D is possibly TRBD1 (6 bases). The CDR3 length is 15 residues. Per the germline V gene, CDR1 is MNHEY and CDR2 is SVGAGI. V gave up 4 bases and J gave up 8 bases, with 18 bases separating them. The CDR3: CASSFDRSDSKPQHF. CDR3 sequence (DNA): TGTGCCAGCAGTTTCGACAGGTCGGATTCGAAGCCCCAGCATTTT.

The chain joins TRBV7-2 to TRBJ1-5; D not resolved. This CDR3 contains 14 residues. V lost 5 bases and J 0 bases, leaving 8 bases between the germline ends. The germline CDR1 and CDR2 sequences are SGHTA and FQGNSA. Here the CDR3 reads CASSQDDSNQPQHF. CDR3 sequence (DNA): TGTGCCAGCAGCCAAGACGATAGCAATCAGCCCCAGCATTTT.